This T cell receptor beta chain comes out of a study of cytomegalovirus exposure and HLA in healthy donors. Primers for the PCR totalled 60 Vbeta and 13 Jbeta. Generated by immunoSEQ multiplex PCR, the TCRdb table keeps only in-frame clones and is missing some. The data show around 200,000 clones, around 80% seen once. Notes on the study in general: CMV serostatus was the only immune exposure information that was available. Among donors in an Asian-associated ancestry cluster, a later analysis reportedly found fewer N-insertions than the roughly 700-donor mean.

CDR3 length: 14 amino acids. In germline, CDR1 is SEHNR, CDR2 FQNEAQ (reference sequence). Trimming stripped 5 bases from V and 3 bases from J, with 11 bases between. As for this clone: Its matching antigen is unknown.

The V call is TRBV7-9, the J call TRBJ2-4; no clear D. This TCR derives from a man aged 40-49 years in good health and CMV-seronegative. The sequencing sample was made of PBMCs. In DNA form, the CDR3 reads TGTGCCAGCAGCCCCTGGTCGGGCAAAAACATTCAGTACTTC. Protein: CASSPWSGKNIQYF.